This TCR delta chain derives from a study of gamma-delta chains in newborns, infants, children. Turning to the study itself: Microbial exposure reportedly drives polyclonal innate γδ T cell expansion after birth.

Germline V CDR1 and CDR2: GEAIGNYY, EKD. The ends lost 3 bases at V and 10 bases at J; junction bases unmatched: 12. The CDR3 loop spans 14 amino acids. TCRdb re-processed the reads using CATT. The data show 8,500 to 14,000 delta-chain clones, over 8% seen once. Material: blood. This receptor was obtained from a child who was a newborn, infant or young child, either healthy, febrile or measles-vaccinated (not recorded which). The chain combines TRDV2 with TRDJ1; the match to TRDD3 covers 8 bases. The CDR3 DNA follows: TGTGCCTGTGACCCCCTCGGGGGACTGGGGGGACTCATCTTT. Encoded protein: CACDPLGGLGGLIF.